This T cell receptor beta chain stems from a study of T cells expressing NK-cell markers. With regard to this clonotype: No antigen is known for it.

cDNA encoding TCR beta was synthesized via 5'RACE template switching incorporating UMIs. TCRdb derives one entry per CDR3 protein from the 5' RACE reads, leaving out DNA. The sample data list about 460,000 distinct CDR3 sequences. Whole-study findings and limits: A few of the donors also had these clonotypes leading their CD3+CD56-NKG2C+ fraction. It was still unclear whether expanded NKG2C+ T cell clones were HCMV specific.

This CDR3 spans 13 amino acids. Germline values: CDR1 WSHSY, CDR2 SAAADI. The chain combines TRBV10-2 with TRBJ1-1; TCRdb selects TRBD1, and the lack of DNA leaves this call unchecked. The sequence was obtained from a woman in her forties or fifties in good health. Material for sequencing was blood T cells: a sorted CD56 or NKG2C T cell subset, CD4+ or CD8+ T cells, or bulk PBMC T cells (not recorded which). The CDR3 here is CASSRGIDTEAFF.